This T cell receptor (beta chain) was sequenced for a study of CD4 T cells in relation to SARS-CoV-2 and coronaviruses. Study results and caveats: The cross-reactivity analysis covered only spike protein, not other viral proteins. Monoreactive clones expanded significantly more to SARS-CoV-2 than crossreactive clones did.

The J segment lost 2 bases and the V segment lost 4 bases, leaving 10 bases of the junction unmatched. Germline CDR1 LNHDA, CDR2 SQIVND (reference sequence). The CDR3 contains 16 residues. The unexposed donors gave CD4+ T cells in about 2011-2018, prior to COVID-19. After ten to eleven days of culture, CD4+ T cells were isolated. Unexposed-donor CD4+ T cells were probed with SARS-CoV-2 S/N and four cold-coronavirus spikes, cells permitting. Each well had 1.5 million to 2.5 million PBMCs in around 5.3% human AB serum with IL-2. With respect to this clone: What it binds is unknown.

Some clones are missing from TCRdb's copy, which holds only in-frame ones; the method was immunoSEQ multiplex PCR. Here the sample spans 24,000 or so clones, approximately 80% being singletons. The source of this sequence is a human donor in good health. The chain employs TRBV19 and TRBJ2-7; TRBD1 agrees at 8 bases. Sequencing was performed on CD4+ T cells from PBMCs, cultured in vitro. CDR3 nucleotide sequence: TGTGCCAGTAGTACAACGGGACAGGTGGGAACCTACGAGCAGTACTTC. It yields the protein CASSTTGQVGTYEQYF.